This T cell receptor beta chain derives from a study of CD8 T cells in Susac syndrome. General study findings and limits: In its TCR sequencing and HLA analysis, the study acknowledged that the number of individuals was relatively small. Susac-specific public clones found in total CD8+ repertoires numbered around 16, and those in CD8+ TEMRA repertoires numbered roughly 5.

After extraction with the RNeasy kit, about 0.45 to 1 ug of the RNA was reverse transcribed using random hexamers. The amplification used immunoSEQ multiplex PCR on TCR beta CDR3; it spanned 54 Vbeta and 13 Jbeta. Using its own MiXCR run on the immunoSEQ multiplex PCR reads, TCRdb lists one record per CDR3 protein. The sample has about 100,000 distinct CDR3 sequences; approximately 95% are singletons. As regards this clonotype: Antigen specificity is unknown.

In germline, CDR1 is SQVTM, CDR2 ANQGSEA. CDR3 length: 11 residues. V was trimmed by 4 bases and J by 4 bases, leaving 7 bases between them. Sequencing of TCR beta covered CD8+ and CD4+ T cells obtained from blood. The sequenced material came from CD8+ T cells from PBMCs. This receptor was obtained from a human donor with Susac syndrome. The chain uses TRBV29-1 and TRBJ1-2, with unresolved D. The CDR3 DNA follows: TGCAGCGTTGGGGGTGTCTATGGCTACACCTTC. It translates to CSVGGVYGYTF.